This T cell receptor (beta chain) was retrieved from a study of esophageal squamous cell carcinoma under preoperative chemotherapy (dated by TCRdb to the late 2010s). Turning to the overall study: The study profiled TCR repertoires of both peripheral blood T cells and tumor-infiltrating lymphocytes. The effects of paclitaxel-nedaplatin chemotherapy on T-cell receptor repertoires in patients with esophageal squamous cell carcinoma were assessed. Four or five patients with primary esophageal squamous cell carcinoma made up the cohort. Repertoires from samples taken before paclitaxel-nedaplatin therapy were compared with repertoires from samples taken after paclitaxel-nedaplatin therapy. Findings and caveats that apply to the study as a whole: Paclitaxel-nedaplatin therapy induced immediate and substantial clonotype frequency changes, with contraction more likely among abundant clones than amplification. Post-treatment tumor-infiltrating lymphocytes appeared to be derived in part from peripheral T cells migrating into the tumor, rather than solely from local clonal changes. Only a few patients with esophageal squamous cell carcinoma were analyzed, making for a small cohort. After chemotherapy, peripheral T cells showed a significant rise in TCR diversity, whereas tumor-infiltrating lymphocytes did not.

CDR1 is given as MNHEY and CDR2 as SVGAGI, both from the germline V gene. Counted from cysteine to phenylalanine, this CDR3 has 15 amino acids. Only the CDR3 region is kept as DNA, spanning 45 bases read in frame from base 1. The time point tag for this specimen amounts to: after preoperative PTX-NDP chemotherapy. Paclitaxel-nedaplatin was administered to patients as preoperative chemotherapy before surgery. Library preparation was by PCR. Sequencer: HiSeq X Ten. High-throughput sequencing was used to characterize the TCR repertoires. TCRdb took the public reads, trimmed them with fastp at Q25, ran MiXCR for clone calling and kept in-frame beta chains. Duplicate CDR3 protein sequences are folded into a single record with the most common DNA and genes. The sample records 32,000 or so distinct CDR3 sequences, 52% of which are singletons. 23% of the sample goes to the ten largest clones. Concerning this clonotype itself: Its target antigen remains unknown. Base quality data are lacking; no much larger clone is found one base away.

The sample was gathered from a patient given preoperative chemotherapy. The V and J segments used are TRBV6-5 and TRBJ2-5, with the D gene too uncertain to name. The J call may be wrong; the DNA end is better matched by TRBJ2-7. This clonotype originated in a human donor with esophageal squamous cell carcinoma. The donor label of this sample is uncertain. This receptor carries the CDR3 CASSYSSRAAYEQYF. Read as DNA, the sequence is TGTGCCAGCAGTTACTCCTCAAGGGCAGCCTACGAGCAGTACTTC.